These 29 T cell receptor beta chains came from one sample sequenced in a study of blood T cell repertoires in COVID-19. Produced via immunoSEQ multiplex PCR; TCRdb's table is partial and in-frame only. In the table there are fewer than 450,000 clones, 87% of which are singletons. Sequencing input: peripheral blood. These receptors were obtained from a woman aged 45 to 65 with COVID-19, enrolled during active disease.

The chain recombines TRBV5-6 with TRBJ1-3; 8 positions agree with TRBD1. Germline loops: CDR1 SGHDT, CDR2 YYEEEE. The CDR3 sequence is 14 residues long. Trimming cost V 4 bases and J 0 bases; bases outside gene matches: 0. This CDR3 reads CASSDRGSGNTIYF. Written as DNA, the CDR3 is TGTGCCAGCAGCGACAGGGGCTCTGGAAACACCATATATTTT. The whole variable domain, filled in from reference TRBV5-6 and TRBJ1-3, reads DAGVTQSPTHLIKTRGQQVTLRCSPKSGHDTVSWYQQALGQGPQFIFQYYEEEERQRGNFPDRFSGHQFPNYSSELNVNALLLGDSALYLCASSDRGSGNTIYFGEGSWLTVV.

The chain couples TRBV5-1 to TRBJ2-1, with TRBD2 identical over 8 bases. Unmatched junction bases numbered 3, after V lost 1 base and J lost 0 bases. Germline V gives CDR1 SGHRS, CDR2 YFSETQ. The CDR3 runs 16 residues. CDR3 residues: CASSLPGLASYNEQFF. The CDR3 bases are TGCGCCAGCAGCTTGCCCGGACTAGCCTCCTACAATGAGCAGTTCTTC.

The rearrangement links TRBV6-2 or TRBV6-3 to TRBJ1-1; 7 nucleotides line up with TRBD1. With 6 bases clipped from V and 8 bases from J, the junction kept 12 bases outside the gene matches. The CDR3 consists of 14 residues. Germline lookup yields CDR1 MNHEY and CDR2 SVGEGT. Here the CDR3 DNA reads TGTGCCAGCAGCCGAAGACAGGGAACTAAGGAAGCTTTCTTT. Translating gives CASSRRQGTKEAFF.

This chain joins TRBV6-5 and TRBJ2-7; TRBD1 matches at 12 bases. This CDR3 contains 13 residues. Losses at the gene ends were 6 bases for V and 12 bases for J; bases not matched to a gene: 9. Germline V gene lookup returns CDR1 MNHEY and CDR2 SVGAGI. The CDR3 is CASSRDRGQTLYF. CDR3 nucleotide sequence: TGTGCCAGCAGCCGGGACAGGGGGCAAACTTTGTACTTC.

As regards this clone: The sample contains more than one DNA sequence encoding this CDR3. This chain links TRBV13 with TRBJ1-1, with D unclear. V shed 3 bases and J shed 0 bases, with 5 bases lying between them. In germline, CDR1 is PRHDT, CDR2 FYEKMQ (reference sequence). The CDR3 loop spans 13 amino acids. The CDR3 loop reads CASSLSMNTEAFF. The CDR3 DNA follows: TGTGCCAGCAGCTTGAGTATGAACACTGAAGCTTTCTTT.

The chain is built from TRBV6-5 and TRBJ2-1, with D perhaps matching TRBD2 (6 bases). The CDR3 consists of 15 residues. V lost 6 bases to trimming and J lost 4 bases, with 16 bases between them. Germline-derived CDR1 and CDR2 are MNHEY and SVGAGI. CDR3 amino acids: CASRALPGAYNEQFF. The CDR3 nucleotides are TGTGCCAGCAGGGCCCTACCGGGAGCTTACAATGAGCAGTTCTTC.

The V and J genes are TRBV5-5 and TRBJ2-1; 8 nucleotides align to TRBD1. Trimming took 4 bases from V and 8 from J; bases not matched to a gene: 17. Germline V gene lookup returns CDR1 SGHKS and CDR2 YYEKEE (reference sequence). The CDR3 has 17 residues. The DNA for the CDR3 is TGTGCCAGCAGCCCCCGCGTCCAGGACAGGGTCTTCTATGAGCAGTTCTTC. This translates into CASSPRVQDRVFYEQFF.

This clone was seen more than once but under ten times. V usage is TRBV9 and J usage is TRBJ2-1; possibly TRBD2 for D (5 bases). This CDR3 is built from 15 residues. Germline assignment: CDR1 SGDLS and CDR2 YYNGEE. Trimming stripped 0 bases from V and 5 bases from J, with 12 bases between. CDR3 bases: TGTGCCAGCAGCGTAGGCCCAGAGCGGAACAATGAGCAGTTCTTC. Its protein product is CASSVGPERNNEQFF.

In this sample, this clone turned up a few times. V usage is TRBV6-5 and J usage is TRBJ2-7, with 8 bases lining up with TRBD1. Germline values: CDR1 MNHEY, CDR2 SVGAGI. The trim removed 5 bases at V and 7 bases at J, leaving 10 bases unmatched. The CDR3 is made up of 14 amino acids. CDR3 in DNA: TGTGCCAGCAGTCGCGGGCAGGGGGCTGGAGAGCAGTACTTC. Amino acids: CASSRGQGAGEQYF.

CDR3: CASSSDLLTGINNSPLHF. CDR3 coding DNA: TGTGCCAGCAGCTCCGACCTGCTGACAGGAATTAATAATTCACCCCTCCACTTT. This chain links TRBV5-4 with TRBJ1-6, with D possibly matching TRBD1 (6 bases). V lost 3 bases, J lost 5 bases, and 21 bases lay in between. The CDR3 consists of 18 residues. Germline V lookup: CDR1 SGHNT, CDR2 YYREEE (reference sequence).

This chain links TRBV2 with TRBJ2-2; 10 bases are shared with TRBD1. The V and J ends lost 6 bases and 2 bases, in that order; junction bases with no gene match: 6. Germline values: CDR1 SNHLY, CDR2 FYNNEI. The length of the CDR3 is 16 residues. CDR3 protein: CASSASTGGNTGELFF. As DNA, the CDR3 is TGTGCCAGCAGCGCCTCGACAGGGGGCAACACCGGGGAGCTGTTTTTT.

In this sample, this clone turned up many times. This rearrangement joins TRBV5-1 to TRBJ1-6; TRBD1 agrees at 9 bases. J lost 8 bases, V lost 4 bases, and 7 bases had no gene match. Germline values: CDR1 SGHRS, CDR2 YFSETQ. The CDR3 has 15 residues. CDR3 protein: CASSQDRGSYSPLHF. CDR3 nucleotides: TGCGCCAGCAGCCAGGACAGGGGATCTTATTCACCCCTCCACTTT.

The J gene is TRBJ2-1, the V gene TRBV29-1; 14 nucleotides agree with TRBD2. The V and J ends lost 7 bases and 8 bases, in that order; junction bases with no gene match: 13. CDR3 size: 16 residues. Per the germline V gene, CDR1 is SQVTM and CDR2 is ANQGSEA. The CDR3 spells CSGAGLAGVGVDEQFF. The CDR3, as DNA: TGCAGCGGGGCGGGACTAGCGGGAGTAGGAGTGGATGAGCAGTTCTTC.

CDR3 sequence reads: CASSHQRQGNTGELFF. Here the CDR3 DNA reads TGCGCCAGCAGTCATCAGCGACAGGGGAACACCGGGGAGCTGTTTTTT. The chain has TRBV23-1 and TRBJ2-2; TRBD1 matches 7 bases. TRBV23-1 is identified as an open reading frame with a role that is uncertain. The CDR3 has 16 amino acids. After removal of 3 bases from V and 1 base from J, the junction contained 5 bases not matched to a gene.

V is TRBV18 and J is TRBJ1-2; 8 bases fit TRBD1. V lost 1 base and J lost 9; bases outside the gene matches: 7. Germline V gives CDR1 KGHSH, CDR2 LQKENI. The CDR3 is 14 residues long. The CDR3 nucleotides are TGTGCCAGCTCACCACTGGGACAGGTAGTCAGCTACACCTTC. Translation gives CASSPLGQVVSYTF.

CDR3 bases: TGTGCCAGCAGTGTTTGGCCGACGAGGGATGATCAGCCCCAGCATTTT. As protein: CASSVWPTRDDQPQHF. This rearrangement joins TRBV2 to TRBJ1-5; D uncertain. Trimming stripped 4 bases from V and 5 bases from J, with 18 bases between. The CDR3 extends over 16 amino acids. CDR1 is SNHLY and CDR2 is FYNNEI in the germline V gene.

The chain joins TRBV12-3 or TRBV12-4 to TRBJ2-7; TRBD2 is a possible D gene (5 bases). The CDR3 sequence is 13 residues long. V was clipped by 6 bases and J by 6 bases, with 15 bases between them. CDR3 protein: CASRARYGSEQYF. CDR3 in DNA: TGTGCCAGCAGGGCTAGGTATGGGAGCGAGCAGTACTTC.

The gene calls are TRBV5-6 and TRBJ1-5; 8 bases align to TRBD1. CDR1 is SGHDT and CDR2 is YYEEEE in the germline V gene. CDR3 size: 17 residues. The V and J ends lost 0 bases and 2 bases, in that order; junction bases with no gene match: 7. The CDR3 coding sequence is TGTGCCAGCAGCTTGGGACAGGGGACAGTCCGCAATCAGCCCCAGCATTTT. Its protein is CASSLGQGTVRNQPQHF.

The chain couples TRBV3-1 (or the pseudogene TRBV3-2) to TRBJ1-2; D call uncertain. Germline CDR1 is LGHDT and CDR2 is YNNKEL (reference sequence). The V end lost 1 base, the J end lost 6 bases, and 12 bases lay between the germline ends. The CDR3 is 14 residues long. The CDR3 sequence is CASSQVSRSNGYTF. The CDR3 bases are TGTGCCAGCAGCCAAGTGTCGCGAAGCAATGGCTACACCTTC.

The V gene is TRBV10-2, the J gene TRBJ2-7; 7 nucleotides line up with TRBD2. After removal of 4 bases from V and 1 base from J, the junction contained 4 bases not matched to a gene. Germline CDR1 WSHSY, CDR2 SAAADI. This CDR3 contains 14 residues. The CDR3 loop is CASSAPGLSYEQYF. The CDR3 DNA sequence: TGCGCCAGCAGTGCCCCGGGACTATCCTACGAGCAGTACTTC.

J is TRBJ2-7 and V is TRBV27; 12 bases map to TRBD2. Trimming at V came to 4 bases and at J to 2 bases, leaving 9 bases not matched to a gene. The CDR3 is 17 residues long. Germline assignment: CDR1 MNHEY and CDR2 SMNVEV (reference sequence). CDR3: CASSWTGLAGDTYEQYF. CDR3 coding DNA: TGTGCCAGCAGTTGGACGGGACTAGCGGGTGATACCTACGAGCAGTACTTC.

V and J are TRBV5-1 and TRBJ2-2; TRBD1 aligns across 12 bases. V lost 4 bases, J lost 4 bases, and 8 bases stayed unmatched. Germline V gene sequence: CDR1 SGHRS, CDR2 YFSETQ. CDR3 length: 17 residues. The CDR3 DNA follows: TGCGCCAGCAGCGTAGGATGGGACAGGGGGCTCACCGGGGAGCTGTTTTTT. Protein: CASSVGWDRGLTGELFF.

This CDR3 is CASSPFPGVTQYF. The CDR3 DNA reads TGTGCCAGCAGCCCCTTCCCCGGGGTGACCCAGTACTTC. The rearrangement uses TRBV14 and TRBJ2-5; a weak D match, TRBD2 (5 bases). The length of the CDR3 is 13 residues. V shed 4 bases and J shed 7 bases, with 13 bases lying between them. Germline V gene data show CDR1 as SGHDN and CDR2 as FVKESK.

On this clone: Other DNA sequences in this specimen translate into the identical CDR3. The chain employs TRBV7-9 and TRBJ2-5; D is possibly TRBD2 (5 bases). V lost 3 bases, J lost 1 base, and 6 bases lay in between. This CDR3 has 13 residues. From germline, CDR1 is SEHNR and CDR2 FQNEAQ (reference sequence). DNA of the CDR3: TGTGCCAGCAGCTTTCGGGGCCAAGAGACCCAGTACTTC. Translating gives CASSFRGQETQYF.

The gene calls are TRBV7-9 and TRBJ2-3; 7 bases match TRBD1. With 5 bases clipped from V and 2 bases from J, the junction kept 7 bases outside the gene matches. The CDR3 consists of 15 residues. CDR1 is SEHNR, CDR2 FQNEAQ, per germline (reference sequence). The CDR3 DNA sequence: TGTGCCAGCAGCACAGGGGAGCAGATCACAGATACGCAGTATTTT. It encodes CASSTGEQITDTQYF.

The chain combines TRBV29-1 with TRBJ2-5; D unresolved. The germline V gene has CDR1 SQVTM and CDR2 ANQGSEA. The CDR3 has 11 amino acids. V lost 4 bases and J 7 bases, leaving 10 bases between the germline ends. CDR3 in DNA: TGCAGCGTTGCGCACCTGCGGACCCAGTACTTC. Residues: CSVAHLRTQYF.

The rearrangement joins TRBV6-2 or TRBV6-3 to TRBJ2-3; the match to TRBD2 covers 14 bases. Losses at the gene ends were 2 bases for V and 2 bases for J; bases not matched to a gene: 9. The germline V gene has CDR1 MNHEY and CDR2 SVGEGT. This CDR3 is built from 19 residues. Here the CDR3 DNA reads TGTGCCAGCAGTTACAGTTCGGGACTAGCGGGAGTGTACACAGATACGCAGTATTTT. Translated: CASSYSSGLAGVYTDTQYF.

CDR3 loop: CASSFGGPKSNEQFF. The CDR3 DNA follows: TGCGCCAGCAGCTTCGGCGGCCCGAAAAGCAATGAGCAGTTCTTC. The rearrangement joins TRBV5-1 to TRBJ2-1, with no clear D. Germline values: CDR1 SGHRS, CDR2 YFSETQ. CDR3 length equals 15 residues. V was shortened by 2 bases and J by 6 bases, with 15 bases between the two germline ends.

The chain is built from TRBV30 and TRBJ2-7; 8 bases are a match to TRBD2. This CDR3 region has 18 residues. Trimming at V came to 5 bases and at J to 6 bases, leaving 24 bases not matched to a gene. Germline V gene lookup returns CDR1 GTSNPN and CDR2 SVGIG (reference sequence). The CDR3 here is CAWDYFAGGFRAISEQYF. CDR3 bases: TGTGCCTGGGATTACTTTGCGGGAGGATTTAGGGCTATTTCCGAGCAGTACTTC.